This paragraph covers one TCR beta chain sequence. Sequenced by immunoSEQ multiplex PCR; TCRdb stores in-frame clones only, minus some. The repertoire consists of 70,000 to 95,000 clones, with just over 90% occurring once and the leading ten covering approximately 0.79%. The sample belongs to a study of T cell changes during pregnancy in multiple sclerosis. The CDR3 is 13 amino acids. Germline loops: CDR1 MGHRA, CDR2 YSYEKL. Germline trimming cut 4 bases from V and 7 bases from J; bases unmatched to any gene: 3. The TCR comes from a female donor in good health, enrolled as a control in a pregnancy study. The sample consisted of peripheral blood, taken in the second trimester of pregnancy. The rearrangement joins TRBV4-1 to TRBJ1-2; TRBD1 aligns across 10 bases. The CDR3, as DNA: TGCGCCAGCAGCCCGGGACAGGGGTTTGGCTACACCTTC. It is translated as CASSPGQGFGYTF.